This TCR beta chain was documented in a study of blood T cell repertoires in COVID-19. Study information: Both acute and convalescent COVID-19 samples were obtained from the United States, Italy and Spain.

Using immunoSEQ multiplex PCR, the repertoire was profiled, and TCRdb retains in-frame clones only, with some absent. The profile shows 150,000 to 200,000 clones, 70% to 90% of them singletons. Seattle patient enrollment occurred during active infection, with longitudinal follow-up thereafter. The CDR3 spans 16 residues. Germline V gives CDR1 SGHVS, CDR2 FQNEAQ. The ends were cut back, 4 bases at V and 0 bases at J, with 16 bases in the middle. This chain joins TRBV7-8 and TRBJ2-7; possibly TRBD1 for D (5 bases). Material: peripheral blood. The receptor was isolated from a woman in her fifties or sixties with COVID-19, enrolled during active disease. The CDR3 loop is CASSSTQGFGSYEQYF. CDR3 bases: TGTGCCAGCAGCTCCACTCAGGGTTTCGGCTCCTACGAGCAGTACTTC.